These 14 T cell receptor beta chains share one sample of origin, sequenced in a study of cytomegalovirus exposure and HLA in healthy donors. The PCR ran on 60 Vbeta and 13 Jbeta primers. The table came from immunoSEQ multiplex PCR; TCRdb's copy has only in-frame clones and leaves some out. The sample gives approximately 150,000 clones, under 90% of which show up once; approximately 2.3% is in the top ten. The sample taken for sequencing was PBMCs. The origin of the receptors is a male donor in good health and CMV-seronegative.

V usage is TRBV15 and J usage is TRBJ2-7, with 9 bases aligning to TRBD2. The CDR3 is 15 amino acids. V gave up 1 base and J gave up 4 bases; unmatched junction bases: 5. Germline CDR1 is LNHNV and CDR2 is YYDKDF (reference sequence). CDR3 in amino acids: CATSRGASGTYEQYF. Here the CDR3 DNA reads TGTGCCACCAGCAGAGGGGCTAGCGGGACTTACGAGCAGTACTTC.

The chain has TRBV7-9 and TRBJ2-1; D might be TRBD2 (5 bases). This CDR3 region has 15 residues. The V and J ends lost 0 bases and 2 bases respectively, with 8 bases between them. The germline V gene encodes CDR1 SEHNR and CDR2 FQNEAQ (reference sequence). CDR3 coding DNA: TGTGCCAGCAGCTTAGCGTTAGCGACCTACAATGAGCAGTTCTTC. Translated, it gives CASSLALATYNEQFF.

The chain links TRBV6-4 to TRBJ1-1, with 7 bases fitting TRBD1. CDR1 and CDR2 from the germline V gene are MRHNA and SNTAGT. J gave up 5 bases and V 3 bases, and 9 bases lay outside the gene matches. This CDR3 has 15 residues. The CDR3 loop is CASSEAPGGSTEAFF. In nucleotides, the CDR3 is TGTGCCAGCAGTGAGGCACCAGGGGGGTCTACTGAAGCTTTCTTT.

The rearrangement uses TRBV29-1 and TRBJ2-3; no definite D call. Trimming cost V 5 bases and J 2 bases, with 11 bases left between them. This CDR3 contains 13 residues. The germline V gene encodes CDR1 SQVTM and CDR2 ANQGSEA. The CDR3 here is CSVSTGLTDTQYF. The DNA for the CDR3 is TGCAGCGTTTCTACTGGGCTCACAGATACGCAGTATTTT.

The CDR3 spells CAIRGTSGRPDEQFF. The CDR3 coding sequence is TGTGCCATCAGAGGGACTAGCGGGAGGCCAGATGAGCAGTTCTTC. This chain connects TRBV10-3 to TRBJ2-1, with 15 bases aligning to TRBD2. Trimming cost V 6 bases and J 8 bases; bases outside gene matches: 5. This CDR3 is built from 15 residues. Germline lookup yields CDR1 ENHRY and CDR2 SYGVKD.

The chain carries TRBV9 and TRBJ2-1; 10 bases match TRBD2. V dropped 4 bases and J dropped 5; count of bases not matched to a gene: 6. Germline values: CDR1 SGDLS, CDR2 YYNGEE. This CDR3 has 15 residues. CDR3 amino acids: CASSTLAGENNEQFF. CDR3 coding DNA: TGTGCCAGCAGCACTCTAGCGGGAGAAAACAATGAGCAGTTCTTC.

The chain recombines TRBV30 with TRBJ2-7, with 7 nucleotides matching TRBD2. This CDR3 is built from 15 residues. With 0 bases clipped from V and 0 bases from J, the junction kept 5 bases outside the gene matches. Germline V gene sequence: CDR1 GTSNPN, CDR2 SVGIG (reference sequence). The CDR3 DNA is TGTGCCTGGAGTGTAGTGCGGGAGCGCTCCTACGAGCAGTACTTC. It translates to CAWSVVRERSYEQYF.

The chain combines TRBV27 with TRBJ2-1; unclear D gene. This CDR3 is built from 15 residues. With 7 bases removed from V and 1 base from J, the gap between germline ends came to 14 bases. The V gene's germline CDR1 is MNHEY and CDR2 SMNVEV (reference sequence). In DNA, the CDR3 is TGTGCCAGCATCGGAGACTCCTTATCCTACAATGAGCAGTTCTTC. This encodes CASIGDSLSYNEQFF.

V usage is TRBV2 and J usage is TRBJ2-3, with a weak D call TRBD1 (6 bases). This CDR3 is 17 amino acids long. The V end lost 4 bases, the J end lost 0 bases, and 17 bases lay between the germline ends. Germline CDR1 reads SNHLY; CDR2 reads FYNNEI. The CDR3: CASSVVQGWYSTDTQYF. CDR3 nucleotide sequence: TGTGCCAGCAGTGTGGTACAGGGTTGGTATAGCACAGATACGCAGTATTTT.

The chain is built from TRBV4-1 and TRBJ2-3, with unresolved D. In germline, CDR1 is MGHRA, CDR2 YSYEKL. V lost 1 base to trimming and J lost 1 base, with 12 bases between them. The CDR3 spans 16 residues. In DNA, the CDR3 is TGCGCCAGCAGCCAAGTCATCAGCGCACGCACAGATACGCAGTATTTT. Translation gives CASSQVISARTDTQYF.

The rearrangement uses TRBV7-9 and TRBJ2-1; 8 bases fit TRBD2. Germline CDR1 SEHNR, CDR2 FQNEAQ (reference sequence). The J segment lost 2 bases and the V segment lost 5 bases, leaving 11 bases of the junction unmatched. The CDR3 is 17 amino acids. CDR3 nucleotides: TGTGCCAGCAGCCCACTGGAGAGCGGGAGTCCCTACAATGAGCAGTTCTTC. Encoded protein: CASSPLESGSPYNEQFF. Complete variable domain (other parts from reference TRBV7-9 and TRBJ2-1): DTGVSQNPRHKITKRGQNVTFRCDPISEHNRLYWYRQTLGQGPEFLTYFQNEAQLEKSRLLSDRFSAERPKGSFSTLEIQRTEQGDSAMYLCASSPLESGSPYNEQFFGPGTRLTVL.

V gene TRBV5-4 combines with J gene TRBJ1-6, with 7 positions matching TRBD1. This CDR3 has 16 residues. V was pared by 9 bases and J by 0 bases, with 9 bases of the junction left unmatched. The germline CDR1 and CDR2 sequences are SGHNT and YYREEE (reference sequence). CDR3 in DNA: TGTGCCACCGAAACACAGGGGAGCTCCTATAATTCACCCCTCCACTTT. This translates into CATETQGSSYNSPLHF.

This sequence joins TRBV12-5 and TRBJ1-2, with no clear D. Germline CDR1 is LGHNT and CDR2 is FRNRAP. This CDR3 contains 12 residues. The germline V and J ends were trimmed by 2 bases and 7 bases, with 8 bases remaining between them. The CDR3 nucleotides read TGTGCTAGTGGTTTGTCCCGAGTTGGCTACACCTTC. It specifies CASGLSRVGYTF.

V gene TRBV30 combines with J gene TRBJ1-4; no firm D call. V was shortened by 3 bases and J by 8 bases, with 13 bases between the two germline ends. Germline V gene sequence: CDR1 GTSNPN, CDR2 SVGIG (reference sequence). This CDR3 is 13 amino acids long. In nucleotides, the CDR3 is TGTGCCTGGAGAAATAAAGCGGGGGAAAAACTGTTTTTT. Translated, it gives CAWRNKAGEKLFF. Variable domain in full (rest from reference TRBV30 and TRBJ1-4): SQTIHQWPATLVQPVGSPLSLECTVEGTSNPNLYWYRQAAGRGLQLLFYSVGIGQISSEVPQNLSASRPQDRQFILSSKKLLLSDSGFYLCAWRNKAGEKLFFGSGTQLSVL.